This T cell receptor beta chain derives from a study of blood T cell repertoires in COVID-19. The table came from immunoSEQ multiplex PCR; TCRdb's copy has only in-frame clones and leaves some out. The sample contains about 280,000 clones, approximately 90% of which appear only once. CDR3 length: 20 residues. Germline loops: CDR1 SGHDN, CDR2 FVKESK. Trimming at V came to 3 bases and at J to 10 bases, leaving 30 bases not matched to a gene. Across under 25 US areas, participants ranged in age from about 18 to 90 years. The clonotype comes from a woman in her thirties or forties who had recovered from COVID-19. The sample comprised PBMCs or T cells enriched from blood (not recorded which). V is TRBV14 and J is TRBJ2-7, with 7 bases matching TRBD1. The CDR3 reads CASSQKGGVYYEGSLREQYF. CDR3 nucleotides: TGTGCCAGCAGCCAGAAAGGGGGCGTCTACTACGAGGGCTCACTACGAGAACAGTACTTC.